The clone carrying this T cell receptor beta chain turned up a few times. What it recognizes is unknown. The data were taken from a study of T-cell reconstitution after alpha-beta-depleted transplantation in children. Study observations and caveats: From newly produced T cells came most of the T-cell counts and diversity one year after transplant. TCRbeta diversity was high at day 60 in some patients (a result of surviving recipient T cells and thymic progenitors). Approximately two months post-transplant, alpha-beta T cells reportedly originated from several hundred expanded graft clones.

V was trimmed by 1 base and J by 0 bases, leaving 23 bases between them. This CDR3 has 20 residues. For TCRbeta, the library was prepared with unique molecular identifiers. MiXCR was run by TCRdb on the PCR reads, yielding one entry per CDR3 protein. The sample has about 640,000 distinct CDR3 sequences, 10% to 15% seen once. This rearrangement joins TRBV12-3 or TRBV12-4 to TRBJ2-3; D tentatively fits TRBD1 or TRBD2 (5 bases each). The sample was PBMCs, mostly from graft donor cells, taken 360 days after TCRalphabeta/CD19-depleted stem cell transplant. This clonotype was sampled from a male patient between 5 and 17 years old who had a stem cell transplant for acute myeloid leukemia, so the T cells may come from the graft donor. DNA of the CDR3: TGTGCCAGCAGTTTAGGGGGAAGGGTTTTGAAAGGGACCAGCACAGATACGCAGTATTTT. Its translation is CASSLGGRVLKGTSTDTQYF.